This record covers a single T cell receptor beta chain. Its antigen is as yet unknown. The material for each subset, its genomic DNA, was split evenly across several immunoSEQ plates. Assay: immunoSEQ multiplex PCR; the TCRdb copy retains only in-frame clones and omits some. The sample includes about 1 million clones, approximately 80% seen only once; the top ten take 0.4% to 0.55%. The data were obtained in a study of shared clonotypes between healthy human individuals. Trimming removed 2 bases from V and 9 bases from J, with 21 bases in between. The CDR3 sequence is 16 residues long. CDR1 is SGHRS, CDR2 YFSETQ, per germline. Whole-study findings and limits: Genetic and exposure-history diversity was limited by the few donors.

The receptor comes from a man aged 18 to 35 in good health. Some clones in this sample may be carry-over from other donors' samples. This chain uses TRBV5-1 with TRBJ2-1; D may be TRBD2 (6 bases). What was sequenced was memory CD4+ T cells from PBMCs. This sample's subset: CD45RA-negative fraction. This CDR3 reads CASSFSGSTSGIEQFF. The CDR3 region has the DNA TGCGCCAGCAGCTTCAGCGGGTCTACCAGCGGCATTGAGCAGTTCTTC.